This is a list of T cell receptor beta chains from one sample in a study of T cells in Graves' hyperthyroidism and ophthalmopathy. One entry per CDR3 protein, called by TCRdb with MiXCR from the multiplex PCR reads. The sample has hundreds of thousands of distinct CDR3 sequences; about 45% are singletons. The sample taken for sequencing was peripheral blood or thyroid tissue (not recorded which). The receptors originated from an adult man with Graves' disease, either hyperthyroidism or ophthalmopathy (not recorded which). The CDR3 runs from the conserved cysteine through the conserved F or W. A D gene is named only where the DNA matches it firmly. The size entry is marked missing in some rows and otherwise reads once, few, many or a size class.

v_call: TRBV29-1; j_call: TRBJ2-7; clone_size: .; d_call: .; cdr3_aa: CSVGGGGSYEQYF; cdr3_nt: TGCAGCGTTGGAGGGGGAGGTTCCTACGAGCAGTACTTC
v_call: TRBV9; j_call: TRBJ1-5; clone_size: many; d_call: .; cdr3_aa: CASSPTSAAPQHF; cdr3_nt: TGTGCCAGCAGCCCCACCTCAGCAGCGCCCCAGCATTTT
v_call: TRBV2; j_call: TRBJ2-7; clone_size: .; d_call: .; cdr3_aa: CASSGHSRPYEQYF; cdr3_nt: TGTGCCAGCAGTGGGCACTCGAGACCCTACGAGCAGTACTTC
v_call: TRBV12-3/TRBV12-4; j_call: TRBJ1-1; clone_size: few; d_call: TRBD1; cdr3_aa: CASDDRGFTEAFF; cdr3_nt: TGTGCCTCCGATGACAGGGGATTCACTGAAGCTTTCTTT
v_call: TRBV2; j_call: TRBJ1-5; clone_size: many; d_call: .; cdr3_aa: CASGQAPPYGNQPQHF; cdr3_nt: TGTGCCAGCGGCCAGGCACCACCCTATGGCAATCAGCCCCAGCATTTT
v_call: TRBV2; j_call: TRBJ1-5; clone_size: few; d_call: TRBD1; cdr3_aa: CAWGQGDQPQHF; cdr3_nt: TGTGCCTGGGGACAGGGGGATCAGCCCCAGCATTTT
v_call: TRBV7-8; j_call: TRBJ1-4; clone_size: many; d_call: .; cdr3_aa: CASSLDGSNEKLFF; cdr3_nt: TGTGCCAGCAGCTTAGACGGCAGTAATGAAAAACTGTTTTTT
v_call: TRBV29-1; j_call: TRBJ1-1; clone_size: .; d_call: TRBD1; cdr3_aa: CSVDGRGQRMNTEAFF; cdr3_nt: TGCAGCGTTGATGGTAGGGGGCAGCGGATGAACACTGAAGCTTTCTTT
v_call: TRBV7-9; j_call: TRBJ1-3; clone_size: .; d_call: .; cdr3_aa: CVSSLVGMSGESSGNTIYF; cdr3_nt: TGTGTCAGCAGCTTAGTTGGGATGAGCGGGGAGAGCTCTGGAAACACCATATATTTT
v_call: TRBV2; j_call: TRBJ1-4; clone_size: once; d_call: TRBD1; cdr3_aa: CASSLTATGGNEKLFF; cdr3_nt: TGTGCCAGCAGTTTAACCGCTACAGGGGGTAATGAAAAACTGTTTTTT
v_call: TRBV7-2; j_call: TRBJ2-5; clone_size: few; d_call: .; cdr3_aa: CASRLLIPTGTLSRETQYF; cdr3_nt: TGTGCCAGCAGGTTACTCATCCCTACCGGGACACTCTCTCGAGAGACCCAGTACTTC
v_call: TRBV11-2; j_call: TRBJ2-2; clone_size: .; d_call: TRBD2; cdr3_aa: CASSFDPGGTGELFF; cdr3_nt: TGTGCCAGCAGCTTTGATCCGGGAGGAACCGGGGAGCTGTTTTTT
v_call: TRBV11-2; j_call: TRBJ1-6; clone_size: .; d_call: .; cdr3_aa: CARNPQTGSPLHF; cdr3_nt: TGTGCCAGGAACCCCCAGACCGGGTCACCCCTCCACTTT
v_call: TRBV12-3/TRBV12-4; j_call: TRBJ2-7; clone_size: many; d_call: TRBD2; cdr3_aa: CASRAGLADYEQYF; cdr3_nt: TGTGCCAGCAGAGCGGGACTAGCGGACTACGAGCAGTACTTC
v_call: TRBV6-1; j_call: TRBJ1-2; clone_size: .; d_call: .; cdr3_aa: CASSQVGRLVGYTF; cdr3_nt: TGTGCCAGCAGCCAAGTCGGCAGGCTGGTTGGCTACACCTTC
v_call: TRBV20-1; j_call: TRBJ1-2; clone_size: many; d_call: TRBD1; cdr3_aa: CSASGTDVGYTF; cdr3_nt: TGCAGTGCTTCCGGGACAGATGTTGGCTACACCTTC
v_call: TRBV5-1; j_call: TRBJ2-7; clone_size: few; d_call: TRBD2; cdr3_aa: CASKGGSGGPPPYEQYF; cdr3_nt: TGCGCCAGCAAAGGGGGGAGCGGGGGACCACCCCCCTACGAGCAGTACTTC
v_call: TRBV7-8; j_call: TRBJ2-7; clone_size: once; d_call: .; cdr3_aa: CASSPERGPLGEQYF; cdr3_nt: TGTGCCAGCAGCCCAGAACGGGGGCCTCTGGGCGAGCAGTACTTC
v_call: TRBV20-1; j_call: TRBJ1-5; clone_size: .; d_call: .; cdr3_aa: CSASPVQGGRRWQPQHF; cdr3_nt: TGCAGTGCTAGCCCCGTCCAGGGCGGTCGTCGGTGGCAGCCCCAGCATTTT
v_call: TRBV2; j_call: TRBJ1-4; clone_size: .; d_call: .; cdr3_aa: CASLQGPTNEKLFF; cdr3_nt: TGTGCCAGCTTACAGGGTCCAACTAATGAAAAACTGTTTTTT
v_call: TRBV7-8; j_call: TRBJ2-2; clone_size: .; d_call: .; cdr3_aa: CASSLAVLDASTGELFF; cdr3_nt: TGTGCCAGCAGCTTAGCGGTACTAGATGCCTCAACCGGGGAGCTGTTTTTT
v_call: TRBV12-3/TRBV12-4; j_call: TRBJ1-5; clone_size: few; d_call: .; cdr3_aa: CASSSTGLSNQPQHF; cdr3_nt: TGTGCCAGCAGCTCGACGGGTCTTAGCAATCAGCCCCAGCATTTT
v_call: TRBV7-2; j_call: TRBJ1-5; clone_size: .; d_call: .; cdr3_aa: CASSADSNNQPQHF; cdr3_nt: TGTGCCAGCAGTGCGGACAGTAACAATCAGCCCCAGCATTTT
v_call: TRBV10-3; j_call: TRBJ1-2; clone_size: few; d_call: TRBD1; cdr3_aa: CASSEQGAGLRGYTF; cdr3_nt: TGTGCCAGCAGTGAACAGGGGGCGGGACTGCGTGGCTACACCTTC
v_call: TRBV29-1; j_call: TRBJ1-1; clone_size: many; d_call: .; cdr3_aa: CSVEGGSEAFF; cdr3_nt: TGCAGCGTTGAGGGGGGTTCTGAAGCTTTCTTT
v_call: TRBV2; j_call: TRBJ1-2; clone_size: few; d_call: .; cdr3_aa: CASSEYLGGIGYTF; cdr3_nt: TGTGCCAGCAGTGAATATCTCGGGGGTATTGGCTACACCTTC
v_call: TRBV2; j_call: TRBJ2-5; clone_size: .; d_call: TRBD2; cdr3_aa: CASRTGGNQETQYF; cdr3_nt: TGTGCCAGCAGGACCGGGGGGAATCAAGAGACCCAGTACTTC
v_call: TRBV7-2; j_call: TRBJ1-1; clone_size: .; d_call: .; cdr3_aa: CASSSAGQTAEAFF; cdr3_nt: TGTGCCAGCAGCTCCGCCGGACAGACTGCTGAAGCTTTCTTT
v_call: TRBV29-1; j_call: TRBJ1-2; clone_size: .; d_call: .; cdr3_aa: CSVGAQRGYGYTF; cdr3_nt: TGCAGCGTTGGGGCGCAGAGAGGCTATGGCTACACCTTC
v_call: TRBV12-3/TRBV12-4; j_call: TRBJ1-2; clone_size: few; d_call: .; cdr3_aa: CASSLLAHYGYTF; cdr3_nt: TGTGCCAGCAGTTTACTGGCTCATTATGGCTACACCTTC
v_call: TRBV5-4; j_call: TRBJ1-2; clone_size: .; d_call: .; cdr3_aa: CASSSSIGEYGYTF; cdr3_nt: TGTGCCAGCAGCTCGAGCATCGGAGAGTATGGCTACACCTTC
v_call: TRBV25-1; j_call: TRBJ1-6; clone_size: few; d_call: .; cdr3_aa: CASSLSPQGFVNSPLHF; cdr3_nt: TGTGCCAGCAGCCTGAGTCCCCAGGGTTTCGTTAATTCACCCCTCCACTTT
v_call: TRBV6-1; j_call: TRBJ2-5; clone_size: .; d_call: TRBD1; cdr3_aa: CAYRDRGQTQYF; cdr3_nt: TGTGCCTACCGGGACAGGGGACAGACCCAGTACTTC
v_call: TRBV20-1; j_call: TRBJ1-2; clone_size: .; d_call: TRBD1; cdr3_aa: CSARPILTGERDGYTF; cdr3_nt: TGCAGTGCTAGACCAATACTAACAGGGGAGAGGGATGGCTACACCTTC
v_call: TRBV2; j_call: TRBJ1-5; clone_size: many; d_call: TRBD1; cdr3_aa: CASSGGQGPSNQPQHF; cdr3_nt: TGTGCCAGCAGTGGGGGACAGGGACCGAGCAATCAGCCCCAGCATTTT
v_call: TRBV29-1; j_call: TRBJ1-4; clone_size: .; d_call: TRBD1; cdr3_aa: CSVRTGGGEKLFF; cdr3_nt: TGCAGCGTGAGGACAGGGGGTGGAGAAAAACTGTTTTTT
v_call: TRBV19; j_call: TRBJ2-7; clone_size: few; d_call: TRBD1; cdr3_aa: CASSIGWTGSYEQYF; cdr3_nt: TGTGCCAGTAGTATCGGCTGGACAGGGTCCTACGAGCAGTACTTC
v_call: TRBV7-2; j_call: TRBJ2-7; clone_size: many; d_call: .; cdr3_aa: CASSLRGREQYF; cdr3_nt: TGTGCCAGCAGCTTACGGGGGCGCGAGCAGTACTTC
v_call: TRBV20-1; j_call: TRBJ2-7; clone_size: few; d_call: .; cdr3_aa: CSASEGGYEQYF; cdr3_nt: TGCAGTGCTAGCGAGGGGGGATACGAGCAGTACTTC
v_call: TRBV7-2; j_call: TRBJ1-2; clone_size: many; d_call: TRBD1; cdr3_aa: CASSLGQGMDGYTF; cdr3_nt: TGTGCCAGCAGCCTTGGACAGGGGATGGATGGCTACACCTTC